This T cell receptor beta chain is from a study of T-cell reconstitution after alpha-beta-depleted transplantation in children. The TCRbeta library was prepared with unique molecular identifiers. MiXCR, applied by TCRdb to the PCR reads, yields one record per CDR3 protein. This table holds under 100,000 distinct CDR3 sequences, around 15% found once. In the case of this clonotype: Its antigen is currently unknown.

The study, taken as a whole, reports: It was newly produced T cells that mostly accounted for T-cell counts and diversity one year after transplant. Reportedly, alpha-beta T cells present about two months post-transplant originated from several hundred expanded clones of graft origin.

This CDR3 is built from 15 residues. CDR1 is SGHRS and CDR2 is YFSETQ in the germline V gene. The source of this sequence is a male patient aged 2 to 9 who had a stem cell transplant for acute lymphoblastic leukemia, so the T cells may come from the graft donor. This sequence joins TRBV5-1 and TRBJ2-3; D ambiguous. The DNA matches TRBJ1-5 better at its end, which makes the J call doubtful. Source: PBMCs, mostly from graft donor cells, taken 180 days after TCRalphabeta/CD19-depleted stem cell transplant. The chain's CDR3 is CASTYSGVSTDTQHF. CDR3 sequence (DNA): TGCGCCAGCACCTATAGCGGGGTGAGCACAGATACGCAGCATTTT.